These T cell receptor beta chains were read from a single sample in a study of T cell responses to AZD1222 COVID-19 vaccine. Repertoires were generated with immunoSEQ multiplex PCR, while TCRdb's copy carries only in-frame clones and drops some. The table shows 97,000 or so clones, with approximately 87% occurring only once. Sequences were derived from peripheral blood, sampled on day 0 of AZD1222 vaccination. The receptors here all came from an adult in good health. CDR3s include the opening cysteine and the closing phenylalanine or tryptophan. The order of the fields is J gene, D gene, V gene, CDR3 protein, CDR3 DNA. The D gene is left open where the match is weak.

>TRBJ1-5|-|TRBV5-5
CASSLGRIGGTQPQHF
TGTGCCAGCAGCTTGGGCAGGATAGGGGGGACTCAGCCCCAGCATTTT
>TRBJ1-2|-|TRBV20-1
CSAYGPDGYTF
TGCAGTGCGTATGGGCCCGATGGCTACACCTTC
>TRBJ1-5|-|TRBV9
CASSVGHGNQPQHF
TGTGCCAGCAGCGTAGGGCACGGCAATCAGCCCCAGCATTTT
>TRBJ1-2|TRBD1|TRBV10-3
CAISDPTGMNYGYTF
TGTGCCATCAGTGATCCGACAGGGATGAACTATGGCTACACCTTC
>TRBJ2-3|-|TRBV7-3
CASSTSLTAGNTDTQYF
TGTGCCAGCAGCACCTCCTTGACCGCTGGAAACACAGATACGCAGTATTTT
>TRBJ2-2|-|TRBV9
CASSSQGVGTGELFF
TGTGCCAGCAGCTCACAGGGTGTCGGCACCGGGGAGCTGTTTTTT
>TRBJ1-1|-|TRBV7-8
CASSLGQDQMNTEAFF
TGTGCCAGCAGCTTAGGACAGGACCAAATGAACACTGAAGCTTTCTTT
>TRBJ1-2|-|TRBV6-6
CASTEIRSYGYTF
TGTGCCTCCACCGAAATCAGAAGCTATGGCTACACCTTC
>TRBJ1-3|-|TRBV7-2
CASSLQGGIGNTIYF
TGTGCCAGCAGCTTACAAGGAGGGATCGGAAACACCATATATTTT
>TRBJ2-1|TRBD2|TRBV3-1/TRBV3-2
CASSLLGLVGSRSEQFF
TGTGCCAGCAGCCTTTTAGGACTAGTGGGGTCGCGGAGTGAGCAGTTCTTC
>TRBJ1-2|-|TRBV7-9
CASTLDKSNYGYTF
TGTGCCAGCACCTTGGACAAGTCTAACTATGGCTACACCTTC
>TRBJ2-3|TRBD2|TRBV4-3
CASSHSASSGTSTDTQYF
TGCGCCAGCAGCCATTCGGCCTCTAGCGGCACTAGCACAGATACGCAGTATTTT